This is a list of T cell receptor beta chains from one sample in a study of T cell changes during pregnancy in multiple sclerosis. Generated by immunoSEQ multiplex PCR, the TCRdb table keeps only in-frame clones and is missing some. The sample shows around 92,000 clones, 90% to 95% of them seen only once. The sequencing here drew on peripheral blood, taken in the first trimester of pregnancy. These receptors originate from a female donor with multiple sclerosis, enrolled in a pregnancy study. The CDR3 runs from the conserved cysteine through the conserved F or W. Each record gives: CDR3 length, clone size, V gene, J gene, D gene, CDR3 protein, CDR3 DNA. A D gene is named only where the DNA matches it firmly. The size of a clone is reported for some rows only, either as once, few or many, or as a class for expanded clones.

len: 15; abundance: NA; v_gene: TRBV13; j_gene: TRBJ2-1; d_gene: TRBD2; CDR3aa: CASSSGLAAYNEQFF; CDR3nt: TGTGCCAGCAGCTCCGGACTAGCGGCGTACAATGAGCAGTTCTTC
len: 14; abundance: NA; v_gene: TRBV4-1; j_gene: TRBJ2-4; d_gene: NA; CDR3aa: CASSQLDRRDIQYF; CDR3nt: TGCGCCAGCAGCCAGCTGGACAGAAGGGACATTCAGTACTTC
len: 13; abundance: few; v_gene: TRBV6-4; j_gene: TRBJ1-5; d_gene: TRBD1; CDR3aa: CANYRDRGQPQHF; CDR3nt: TGTGCCAATTACCGGGACAGGGGACAGCCCCAGCATTTT
len: 16; abundance: NA; v_gene: TRBV10-3; j_gene: TRBJ2-3; d_gene: TRBD2; CDR3aa: CAISESTSGVTDTQYF; CDR3nt: TGTGCCATCAGTGAGTCGACTAGCGGGGTGACAGATACGCAGTATTTT
len: 13; abundance: NA; v_gene: TRBV18; j_gene: TRBJ1-6; d_gene: NA; CDR3aa: CASSPGMGSPLHF; CDR3nt: TGTGCCAGCTCACCCGGGATGGGTTCACCCCTCCACTTT
len: 17; abundance: NA; v_gene: TRBV4-2; j_gene: TRBJ2-3; d_gene: TRBD2; CDR3aa: CASSQSKTSGLTDTQYF; CDR3nt: TGTGCCAGCAGCCAATCCAAGACTAGCGGGCTCACAGATACGCAGTATTTT
len: 11; abundance: NA; v_gene: TRBV5-4; j_gene: TRBJ2-3; d_gene: NA; CDR3aa: CASSFRDTQYF; CDR3nt: TGTGCCAGCAGCTTCCGAGATACGCAGTATTTT
len: 12; abundance: NA; v_gene: TRBV19; j_gene: TRBJ1-5; d_gene: TRBD1; CDR3aa: CASRQGNQPQHF; CDR3nt: TGTGCCAGTAGACAGGGGAATCAGCCCCAGCATTTT
len: 12; abundance: NA; v_gene: TRBV5-6; j_gene: TRBJ1-4; d_gene: NA; CDR3aa: CASNGLNEKLFF; CDR3nt: TGTGCCAGCAACGGTCTTAATGAAAAACTGTTTTTT
len: 14; abundance: NA; v_gene: TRBV9; j_gene: TRBJ1-1; d_gene: NA; CDR3aa: CASSVEVEDTEAFF; CDR3nt: TGTGCCAGCAGCGTAGAGGTGGAGGACACTGAAGCTTTCTTT
len: 17; abundance: NA; v_gene: TRBV6-1; j_gene: TRBJ2-3; d_gene: TRBD2; CDR3aa: CASSEVLAGGYTDTQYF; CDR3nt: TGTGCCAGCAGTGAAGTTCTAGCGGGGGGTTACACAGATACGCAGTATTTT
len: 12; abundance: NA; v_gene: TRBV27; j_gene: TRBJ1-1; d_gene: NA; CDR3aa: CASSLLNTEAFF; CDR3nt: TGTGCCAGCAGTCTTTTGAACACTGAAGCTTTCTTT
len: 14; abundance: NA; v_gene: TRBV11-2; j_gene: TRBJ2-7; d_gene: TRBD2; CDR3aa: CASSQTSGAYEQYF; CDR3nt: TGTGCCAGCAGCCAGACTAGCGGGGCCTACGAGCAGTACTTC
len: 14; abundance: NA; v_gene: TRBV4-2; j_gene: TRBJ2-7; d_gene: TRBD1; CDR3aa: CASSEGTVHYEQYF; CDR3nt: TGTGCCAGCAGCGAAGGGACAGTGCACTACGAGCAGTACTTC
len: 15; abundance: once; v_gene: TRBV2; j_gene: TRBJ2-5; d_gene: TRBD2; CDR3aa: CASSEWGAGLETQYF; CDR3nt: TGTGCCAGCAGTGAATGGGGAGCGGGACTGGAGACCCAGTACTTC
len: 16; abundance: NA; v_gene: TRBV27; j_gene: TRBJ1-1; d_gene: NA; CDR3aa: CASSSRATGQNTEAFF; CDR3nt: TGTGCCAGCAGCTCTAGAGCCACGGGACAGAACACTGAAGCTTTCTTT
len: 15; abundance: NA; v_gene: TRBV15; j_gene: TRBJ1-1; d_gene: TRBD1; CDR3aa: CATSQLIGQGAEAFF; CDR3nt: TGTGCCACCAGCCAACTGATCGGACAGGGCGCTGAAGCTTTCTTT
len: 15; abundance: NA; v_gene: TRBV5-1; j_gene: TRBJ1-1; d_gene: TRBD1; CDR3aa: CASSQAGGLVAEAFF; CDR3nt: TGCGCCAGCAGCCAGGCAGGGGGTTTGGTCGCTGAAGCTTTCTTT
len: 12; abundance: NA; v_gene: TRBV18; j_gene: TRBJ1-2; d_gene: NA; CDR3aa: CASSRTDYGYTF; CDR3nt: TGTGCCAGCTCCCGGACAGACTATGGCTACACCTTC
len: 15; abundance: NA; v_gene: TRBV5-4; j_gene: TRBJ1-5; d_gene: NA; CDR3aa: CASSARGRGNQPQHF; CDR3nt: TGTGCCAGCTCGGCAAGGGGTCGGGGCAATCAGCCCCAGCATTTT
len: 16; abundance: NA; v_gene: TRBV11-2; j_gene: TRBJ2-1; d_gene: NA; CDR3aa: CASSFLGGGPYNEQFF; CDR3nt: TGTGCCAGCAGCTTCCTCGGCGGGGGCCCTTACAATGAGCAGTTCTTC
len: 18; abundance: NA; v_gene: TRBV15; j_gene: TRBJ1-6; d_gene: NA; CDR3aa: CATSRVGSRGSYNSPLHF; CDR3nt: TGTGCCACCAGCAGAGTGGGGTCAAGGGGTAGCTATAATTCACCCCTCCACTTT
len: 14; abundance: many; v_gene: TRBV2; j_gene: TRBJ1-5; d_gene: TRBD1; CDR3aa: CASSGTGPSQPQHF; CDR3nt: TGTGCCAGCAGTGGGACAGGGCCAAGTCAGCCCCAGCATTTT